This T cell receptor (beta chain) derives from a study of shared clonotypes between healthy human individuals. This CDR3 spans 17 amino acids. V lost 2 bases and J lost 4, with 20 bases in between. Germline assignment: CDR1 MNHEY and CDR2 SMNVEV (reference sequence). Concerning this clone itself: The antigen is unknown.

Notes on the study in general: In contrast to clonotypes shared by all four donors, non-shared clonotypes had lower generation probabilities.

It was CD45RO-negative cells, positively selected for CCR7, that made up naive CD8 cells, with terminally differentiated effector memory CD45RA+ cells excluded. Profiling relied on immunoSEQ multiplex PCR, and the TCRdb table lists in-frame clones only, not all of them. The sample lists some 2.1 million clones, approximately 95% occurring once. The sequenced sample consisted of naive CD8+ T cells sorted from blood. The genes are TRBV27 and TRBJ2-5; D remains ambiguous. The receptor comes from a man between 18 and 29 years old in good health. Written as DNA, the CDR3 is TGTGCCAGCAGTTTAAAAAGGCCGGTGTCGATGGGAGAGACCCAGTACTTC. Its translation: CASSLKRPVSMGETQYF.